This is a list of T cell receptor beta chains from one sample in a study of control samples from healthy donors and cancer patients. Repertoires were generated with immunoSEQ multiplex PCR, while TCRdb's copy carries only in-frame clones and drops some. There are 100,000 to 150,000 clones in the sample; 80% to 95% occur only once, and almost 2.5% lies in the top ten. Specimen: blood. The receptors derive from a man aged 18-30 years in good health. Each CDR3 is given with its conserved first and last residue. The D gene is left open where the match is weak. Size is omitted from some rows. Given values are once, few, many or a class for expanded clones.

TGTGCCATCAGTGAACCCCCCGACACTGAAGCTTTCTTT,CAISEPPDTEAFF,NA,NA,TRBJ1-1,TRBV10-3
TGTGCCAGCAGCTTGAGTTGGGGTTCGACTGAAGCTTTCTTT,CASSLSWGSTEAFF,NA,NA,TRBJ1-1,TRBV7-2
TGTGCCACCAGTGTCGCAGGGGGCACAGATACGCAGTATTTT,CATSVAGGTDTQYF,NA,NA,TRBJ2-3,TRBV24-1
TGCAGTGCTAGTGGGCTAGCGGACTACAATGAGCAGTTCTTC,CSASGLADYNEQFF,NA,TRBD2,TRBJ2-1,TRBV20-1
TGCGCCAGCAGCCAAGAACCTGCGGGCACAGATACGCAGTATTTT,CASSQEPAGTDTQYF,NA,NA,TRBJ2-3,TRBV4-1
TGTGCCAGCAGTTTAGAAGGTCAGGGGGGGGATGGCTACACCTTC,CASSLEGQGGDGYTF,NA,TRBD1,TRBJ1-2,TRBV27
TGCGCCAGCAGGGCGGAGAACTCTGGAAACACCATATATTTT,CASRAENSGNTIYF,NA,NA,TRBJ1-3,TRBV5-1
TGTGCCACAAGAACAGGAGCTGGGGCCACTGAAGCTTTCTTT,CATRTGAGATEAFF,NA,NA,TRBJ1-1,TRBV15
TGTGCCAGCAAGGTAACCGGGACAGGTTCTAATCAGCCCCAGCATTTT,CASKVTGTGSNQPQHF,NA,TRBD1,TRBJ1-5,TRBV6-6
TGTGCCAGCAGCTCCGGAGGGGCAACTAATGAAAAACTGTTTTTT,CASSSGGATNEKLFF,NA,NA,TRBJ1-4,TRBV6-5
TGTGCCAGCAGCGGACAGGGAGACTATGGCTACACCTTC,CASSGQGDYGYTF,NA,TRBD1,TRBJ1-2,TRBV7-9
TGCGCCAGCAGCTTGGGTTCTGGGGCCAACGTCCTGACTTTC,CASSLGSGANVLTF,NA,NA,TRBJ2-6,TRBV5-1
TGTGCCAGCAGCTTAGCCCCCACTGACGCTAGCACAGATACGCAGTATTTT,CASSLAPTDASTDTQYF,once,NA,TRBJ2-3,TRBV7-6
TGTGCCAGCAGCTTCATCAAGAGGGGGACAGGGGGTTCACCCCTTCACTTT,CASSFIKRGTGGSPLHF,NA,TRBD1,TRBJ1-6,TRBV11-2
TGTGCCAGCAAGGTAGCGGGAGGGATCCATGAGCAGTTCTTC,CASKVAGGIHEQFF,NA,TRBD2,TRBJ2-1,TRBV6-5
TGCGCCAGCAGCCAAGATCGGGCGGGGGCTTTCTTT,CASSQDRAGAFF,once,NA,TRBJ1-1,TRBV4-1
TGCAGTGCCCAGAGACGGTACACCTTC,CSAQRRYTF,NA,NA,TRBJ1-2,TRBV20-1
TGTGCCAGCAGCCGGGGATCTAGATCTGGAAACACCATATATTTT,CASSRGSRSGNTIYF,NA,NA,TRBJ1-3,TRBV28
TGTGCCAGCAGCGTAGTCGGGACTCGCTCCTACAATGAGCAGTTCTTC,CASSVVGTRSYNEQFF,NA,NA,TRBJ2-1,TRBV9
TGTGCCAGCAGTTTACGGGGAGCAACAAGGGGCGACGAGCAGTACTTC,CASSLRGATRGDEQYF,NA,NA,TRBJ2-7,TRBV27
TGTGCCAGCAGCCGACCGGACAGGGATCAGCCCCAGCATTTT,CASSRPDRDQPQHF,few,TRBD1,TRBJ1-5,TRBV6-8
TGTGCCACCTATGGGGGCACTGAAGCTTTCTTT,CATYGGTEAFF,once,NA,TRBJ1-1,TRBV28
TGTGCCAGTAGTATTGACAGTTCACGCACCGGGGAGCTGTTTTTT,CASSIDSSRTGELFF,NA,NA,TRBJ2-2,TRBV19
TGTGCCAGCAGCCAGGAGACCCAGTACTTC,CASSQETQYF,NA,NA,TRBJ2-5,TRBV3-1/TRBV3-2
TGCAGCGTCCTCTTAGCGGGGTTGCCTAATGAGCAGTTCTTC,CSVLLAGLPNEQFF,NA,TRBD2,TRBJ2-1,TRBV29-1
TGTGCCAGCAGCGAGCGACGAATCTACGAGCAGTACTTC,CASSERRIYEQYF,NA,NA,TRBJ2-7,TRBV6-5
TGTGCCAGCAGCTTAGAGGCTAGCGGGAGGGTAACAGATACGCAGTATTTT,CASSLEASGRVTDTQYF,NA,TRBD2,TRBJ2-3,TRBV7-2
TGTGCCAGCAGCTTAGCCCATGAGCAGTTCTTC,CASSLAHEQFF,NA,NA,TRBJ2-1,TRBV11-2
TGTGCCAGCAGGCCACTAGCGGGGGGCATGGGCGGGGAGCTGTTTTTT,CASRPLAGGMGGELFF,NA,TRBD2,TRBJ2-2,TRBV11-2
TGTGCCAGCAGTTACTCGATTTCAAGCTCCTACAATGAGCAGTTCTTC,CASSYSISSSYNEQFF,NA,NA,TRBJ2-1,TRBV6-5
TGTGCCAGCACCCTCGGCAGGGGATACACAGATACGCAGTATTTT,CASTLGRGYTDTQYF,NA,NA,TRBJ2-3,TRBV27
TGTGCCAGCAGTGACCGGGGTGAGCAGTTCTTC,CASSDRGEQFF,NA,NA,TRBJ2-1,TRBV2
TGCAGCGTGCAACGGGCGGGAGGGTCCTACAATGAGCAGTTCTTC,CSVQRAGGSYNEQFF,NA,TRBD2,TRBJ2-1,TRBV29-1
TGTGCCAGCAGCTTACAGTACGACACAGATACGCAGTATTTT,CASSLQYDTDTQYF,once,NA,TRBJ2-3,TRBV11-2
TGTGCCAGCAGTGAATGGGGAGACTACGAGCAGTACTTC,CASSEWGDYEQYF,few,NA,TRBJ2-7,TRBV2
TGTGCCAGCCGCGAAATTCTTCTAACTGAAGCTTTCTTT,CASREILLTEAFF,NA,NA,TRBJ1-1,TRBV6-5
TGTGCCTGGAGGGAACAGGGAATGGAAGGAGGGCGACCGGCGGTATATGGCTACACCTTC,CAWREQGMEGGRPAVYGYTF,NA,NA,TRBJ1-2,TRBV30
TGCGCCAGCAGCTTGGCCGACGGTGCCCCTCAAAAACTGTTTTTT,CASSLADGAPQKLFF,NA,NA,TRBJ1-4,TRBV5-1
TGCGCCAGCAGCTTTCAGGGTGCGAACACTGAAGCTTTCTTT,CASSFQGANTEAFF,NA,NA,TRBJ1-1,TRBV5-1
TGTGCCAGCAGCTTGGGGCAGGGGGTAAATGAGCAGTTCTTC,CASSLGQGVNEQFF,NA,TRBD1,TRBJ2-1,TRBV5-4
TGTGCCAGTAGTACCGGGACAGGGGCAGCTAACTATGGCTACACCTTC,CASSTGTGAANYGYTF,NA,TRBD1,TRBJ1-2,TRBV19
TGTGCCTTGAGAACAGGGGCGGGAGGGGGCTACACCTTC,CALRTGAGGGYTF,once,TRBD1,TRBJ1-2,TRBV30
TGTGCCAGCAGCCAACGTCCACTACCTTACACAGATACGCAGTATTTT,CASSQRPLPYTDTQYF,few,NA,TRBJ2-3,TRBV7-2
TGTGCCAGCATCTATTCCCCGGGCCCCTCTGGGGCCAACGTCCTGACTTTC,CASIYSPGPSGANVLTF,NA,NA,TRBJ2-6,TRBV5-8
TGTGCCAGCAGCTTAGATCTTGGACAGGGGTCCGATGAGCAGTTCTTC,CASSLDLGQGSDEQFF,NA,TRBD1,TRBJ2-1,TRBV11-2
TGCGCCAGTGGGACAGGGTGGGACCTTCAGCCCCAGCATTTT,CASGTGWDLQPQHF,few,TRBD1,TRBJ1-5,TRBV4-1
TGCAGTGTCCGTGCGTACAATGAGCAGTTCTTC,CSVRAYNEQFF,once,NA,TRBJ2-1,TRBV20-1
TGTGCCAGCAGCCCCCCCGTGAAGGTGAACACTGAAGCTTTCTTT,CASSPPVKVNTEAFF,NA,NA,TRBJ1-1,TRBV6-2/TRBV6-3
TGCGCCAGCAGTGTGGGGGTGTACACTGAAGCTTTCTTT,CASSVGVYTEAFF,NA,NA,TRBJ1-1,TRBV10-2
TGTGCCAGCAGCCAAGGAGCGGGAGGTTCCTACAATGAGCAGTTCTTC,CASSQGAGGSYNEQFF,NA,TRBD2,TRBJ2-1,TRBV7-6
TGTGCCAGCAGTAAGGACACTCGCGAGCAGTACTTC,CASSKDTREQYF,NA,NA,TRBJ2-7,TRBV6-6
TGCGCCAGCAGCCAAGGATTCGGACCTGAGGAGACCCAGTACTTC,CASSQGFGPEETQYF,NA,NA,TRBJ2-5,TRBV4-3
TGTGCCAGCAGCCCAGGACAGGGTACTGAAAAACTGTTTTTT,CASSPGQGTEKLFF,NA,TRBD1,TRBJ1-4,TRBV5-4
TGTGCCAGCAGTGACAACGGGGGTGGGCACGAGCAGTACTTC,CASSDNGGGHEQYF,NA,NA,TRBJ2-7,TRBV2
TGTGCCAGCAGCGCAAGGACAGAACCCTTGATTAGCTCTGGAAACACCATATATTTT,CASSARTEPLISSGNTIYF,NA,NA,TRBJ1-3,TRBV16
TGTGCCAGCAGCTTATCTGGTAGACGTTCGGCTTTCTTT,CASSLSGRRSAFF,NA,NA,TRBJ1-1,TRBV7-8
TGTGCCACCAGTGGGGCTAGCACAGATACGCAGTATTTT,CATSGASTDTQYF,once,NA,TRBJ2-3,TRBV24-1
TGTGCCAGCAGCCGAGGGGGTAGCACAGATACGCAGTATTTT,CASSRGGSTDTQYF,NA,NA,TRBJ2-3,TRBV3-1/TRBV3-2
TGTGCCAGTAGTCACCTGATTAGCAATCAGCCCCAGCATTTT,CASSHLISNQPQHF,NA,NA,TRBJ1-5,TRBV19